The clone carrying this T cell receptor beta chain was counted ten times or more. Antigen: not known. These data belong to a study of molecular identifiers for immune sequencing clone quantification. General study results and limits: Beyond 20 RNA copies, clones held over 97% of effector molecules, compared with under 1% in naive cells. Barcode collisions between identical TCR molecules could shrink estimates of highly expanded clone sizes.

Preparation of the bulk TCR libraries relied on previously described methods and listed TCR primers. TCRdb independently ran MiXCR on the PCR reads; one entry per CDR3 protein. Of about half a million distinct CDR3 sequences listed, 20% to 25% were seen once; the top ten hold about 0.8%. There are 18 residues in the CDR3. Germline loops: CDR1 SEHNR, CDR2 FQNEAQ (reference sequence). V lost 1 base, J lost 5 bases, and 23 bases lay in between. The TCR originated in a human donor in good health. Some libraries in this study had Jurkat cell RNA spiked in. Sequenced material: naive CD8+ T cells from blood, with Jurkat cell RNA spiked in. The subset was: FACS-sorted CD8+CD4-CCR7+CD45RA+ naive T cells. The chain is built from TRBV7-9 and TRBJ1-1; D gene ambiguous. The CDR3 loop is CASSLVGLGRETGTEAFF. CDR3 nucleotides: TGTGCCAGCAGCTTAGTGGGGTTAGGGCGCGAGACGGGTACTGAAGCTTTCTTT.